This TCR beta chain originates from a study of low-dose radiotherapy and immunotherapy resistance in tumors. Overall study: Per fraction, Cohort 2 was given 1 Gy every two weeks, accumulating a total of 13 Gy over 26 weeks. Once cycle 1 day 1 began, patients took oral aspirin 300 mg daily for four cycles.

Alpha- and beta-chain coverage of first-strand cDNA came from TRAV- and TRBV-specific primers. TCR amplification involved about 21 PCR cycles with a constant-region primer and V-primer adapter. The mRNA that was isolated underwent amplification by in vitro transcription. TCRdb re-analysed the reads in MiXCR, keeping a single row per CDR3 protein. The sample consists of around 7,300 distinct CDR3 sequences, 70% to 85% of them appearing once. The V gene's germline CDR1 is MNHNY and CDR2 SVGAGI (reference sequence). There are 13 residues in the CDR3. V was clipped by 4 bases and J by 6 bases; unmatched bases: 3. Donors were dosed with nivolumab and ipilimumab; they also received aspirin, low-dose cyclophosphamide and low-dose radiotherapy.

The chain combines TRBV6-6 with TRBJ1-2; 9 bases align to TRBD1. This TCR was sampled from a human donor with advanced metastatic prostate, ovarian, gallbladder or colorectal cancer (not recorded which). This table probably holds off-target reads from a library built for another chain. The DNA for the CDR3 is TGTGCCAGCAGTTCAACAGGGGGCGATGGCTACACCTTC. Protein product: CASSSTGGDGYTF.